Below, 23 T cell receptor beta chains from the same sample are listed, as sequenced in a study of T-cell memory formation after mild COVID-19. TCRdb processed the 5' RACE reads anew with MiXCR; each CDR3 protein has one entry. The sample lists 350,000 or so distinct CDR3 sequences, around 21% occurring once. Sequenced sample: PBMCs or a T cell subset sorted from them (not recorded which). The receptors stem from an adult woman who had mild COVID-19 (a few samples of this study predate the infection). Cell type and time point are not known.

J is TRBJ2-5 and V is TRBV7-2, with D maybe TRBD2 (6 bases). V lost 7 bases, J lost 0 bases, and 12 bases lay in between. Germline lookup yields CDR1 SGHTA and CDR2 FQGNSA. The CDR3 length is 14 residues. CDR3 sequence (DNA): TGTGCCAGCACCTTCCTAGCGTACCAAGAGACCCAGTACTTC. It specifies CASTFLAYQETQYF.

This clonotype was picked up a small number of times. V gene TRBV6-1 combines with J gene TRBJ2-4; D gene ambiguous. V lost 10 bases to trimming and J lost 5 bases, with 0 bases between them. This CDR3 contains 8 residues. Looked up from germline, CDR1 is MNHNS and CDR2 is SASEGT. CDR3 in amino acids: CAKNIQYF. For the CDR3, the DNA is TGTGCCAAAAACATTCAGTACTTC.

The chain carries TRBV14 and TRBJ1-2, with D possibly matching TRBD1 (5 bases). V gave up 0 bases and J gave up 6 bases, with 8 bases separating them. Germline CDR1 is SGHDN and CDR2 is FVKESK. The CDR3 sequence is 13 residues long. CDR3 region: CASSQDWGDGYTF. The CDR3 region has the DNA TGTGCCAGCAGCCAAGATTGGGGGGATGGCTACACCTTC.

The table lists this clonotype with a few counts. V gene TRBV24-1 combines with J gene TRBJ2-1; D gene uncertain. The CDR3 spans 15 residues. Germline V lookup: CDR1 KGHDR, CDR2 SFDVKD. Trimming took off 1 base at V and 1 base at J, with 7 bases between the two ends. This chain's CDR3 is CATSDFGFSYNEQFF. CDR3 bases: TGTGCCACCAGTGATTTTGGGTTTTCCTACAATGAGCAGTTCTTC.

The chain joins TRBV12-5 to TRBJ1-5; D perhaps matches TRBD1 (6 bases). The CDR3 is made up of 16 amino acids. Germline V gene data show CDR1 as LGHNT and CDR2 as FRNRAP. V was clipped by 5 bases and J by 1 base, with 15 bases between them. DNA for the CDR3: TGTGCTAGTGGTCTCCGAGGGGACACCAGCAATCAGCCCCAGCATTTT. It specifies CASGLRGDTSNQPQHF.

The chain uses TRBV5-4 and TRBJ2-3; no definite D call. The V gene's germline CDR1 is SGHNT and CDR2 YYREEE (reference sequence). The CDR3 loop spans 16 amino acids. V dropped 0 bases and J dropped 0 bases, with 11 bases sitting between them. CDR3 DNA sequence: TGTGCCAGCAGCTTGGTTTCCGGGCGAAGCACAGATACGCAGTATTTT. Protein sequence: CASSLVSGRSTDTQYF. The full variable domain, its missing parts supplied by reference TRBV5-4 and TRBJ2-3, is ETGVTQSPTHLIKTRGQQVTLRCSSQSGHNTVSWYQQALGQGPQFIFQYYREEENGRGNFPPRFSGLQFPNYSSELNVNALELDDSALYLCASSLVSGRSTDTQYFGPGTRLTVL.

V is TRBV9 and J is TRBJ2-7; D possibly uses TRBD1 or TRBD2 (5 bases each). Between the trimmed V and J ends, which lost 4 bases and 0 bases, there was a span of 11 bases. The CDR3 consists of 14 residues. Germline V gene data show CDR1 as SGDLS and CDR2 as YYNGEE. In DNA form, the CDR3 reads TGTGCCAGCAGCCCTGAGGGACCCTCCTACGAGCAGTACTTC. Amino acids: CASSPEGPSYEQYF.

The chain links TRBV14 to TRBJ2-3, with 9 nucleotides matching TRBD2. This CDR3 region has 23 residues. Germline values: CDR1 SGHDN, CDR2 FVKESK. J was trimmed by 1 base and V by 5 bases; bases with no gene match: 28. The chain's CDR3 is CASSSALFVFGEGGRAGTDTQYF. CDR3 sequence (DNA): TGTGCCAGCAGCTCAGCTCTCTTTGTTTTCGGTGAAGGCGGGAGGGCGGGCACAGATACGCAGTATTTT. The full variable domain, its missing parts supplied by reference TRBV14 and TRBJ2-3, is EAGVTQFPSHSVIEKGQTVTLRCDPISGHDNLYWYRRVMGKEIKFLLHFVKESKQDESGMPNNRFLAERTGGTYSTLKVQPAELEDSGVYFCASSSALFVFGEGGRAGTDTQYFGPGTRLTVL.

This clonotype turned up a few times. This rearrangement joins TRBV7-8 to TRBJ2-5; TRBD1 aligns across 9 bases. The CDR3 is 17 amino acids. CDR1 and CDR2 from the germline V gene are SGHVS and FQNEAQ. V shed 2 bases, J shed 1 base, and the junction held 8 bases outside the gene matches. CDR3 loop: CASSLRADRGAQETQYF. DNA of the CDR3: TGTGCCAGCAGCTTAAGGGCCGACAGGGGGGCCCAAGAGACCCAGTACTTC.

The CDR3 reads CASSDYSGGLTEAFF. The CDR3 nucleotides read TGTGCCAGCAGCGATTATTCGGGGGGACTCACTGAAGCTTTCTTT. This rearrangement joins TRBV7-8 to TRBJ1-1; TRBD1 might be the D (5 bases). This CDR3 has 15 amino acids. V lost 5 bases and J 4 bases, leaving 17 bases between the germline ends. Per germline, CDR1 SGHVS and CDR2 FQNEAQ.

Only a few counts were recorded for this clonotype. This chain joins TRBV29-1 and TRBJ2-3; D is ambiguous. Per germline, CDR1 SQVTM and CDR2 ANQGSEA. V was trimmed by 4 bases and J by 4 bases, leaving 12 bases between them. The CDR3 is 13 amino acids. The CDR3 spells CSVALTNADTQYF. The CDR3 DNA sequence: TGCAGCGTTGCTCTGACGAACGCAGATACGCAGTATTTT.

The genes are TRBV9 and TRBJ2-5, with 13 bases lining up with TRBD2. Germline CDR1 and CDR2: SGDLS and YYNGEE. The V segment lost 4 bases and the J segment 1 base; nucleotides outside the gene matches: 10. The CDR3 loop spans 18 amino acids. CDR3 sequence (DNA): TGTGCCAGCAGCCCAGGAAAGGGGACTAGCGGGACCCAAGAGACCCAGTACTTC. Protein: CASSPGKGTSGTQETQYF.

This chain links TRBV7-2 with TRBJ2-3; 7 bases are a match to TRBD2. V was pared by 1 base and J by 3 bases, with 16 bases of the junction left unmatched. Germline assignment: CDR1 SGHTA and CDR2 FQGNSA. This CDR3 is built from 19 residues. The CDR3 DNA is TGTGCCAGCAGCTTAGGAGTGAGCTGGCGGGAGTCGGTGACAGATACGCAGTATTTT. Amino acid sequence: CASSLGVSWRESVTDTQYF. Combining the CDR3 with reference TRBV7-2 and TRBJ2-3 gives the whole variable domain GAGVSQSPSNKVTEKGKDVELRCDPISGHTALYWYRQSLGQGLEFLIYFQGNSAPDKSGLPSDRFSAERTGGSVSTLTIQRTQQEDSAVYLCASSLGVSWRESVTDTQYFGPGTRLTVL.

V usage is TRBV2 and J usage is TRBJ2-7; 12 bases are a match to TRBD2. Unmatched junction bases numbered 7, after V lost 7 bases and J lost 3 bases. CDR3 length equals 15 residues. Germline V gene lookup returns CDR1 SNHLY and CDR2 FYNNEI. The CDR3 loop reads CASKRMTSGSYEQYF. In nucleotides, the CDR3 is TGTGCCAGCAAACGAATGACTAGCGGGAGCTACGAGCAGTACTTC. The full variable domain, in which reference TRBV2 and TRBJ2-7 provide the parts outside the CDR3, is EPEVTQTPSHQVTQMGQEVILRCVPISNHLYFYWYRQILGQKVEFLVSFYNNEISEKSEIFDDQFSVERPDGSNFTLKIRSTKLEDSAMYFCASKRMTSGSYEQYFGPGTRLTVT.

This clonotype was picked up a small number of times. The chain recombines TRBV27 with TRBJ2-1; D is unresolved. Deletions cut 3 bases from V and 2 bases from J, with 5 bases between. This CDR3 has 13 residues. Germline V CDR1 and CDR2: MNHEY, SMNVEV (reference sequence). Written as DNA, the CDR3 is TGTGCCAGCAGTTTGAACCCCTACAATGAGCAGTTCTTC. It yields the protein CASSLNPYNEQFF.

This clonotype was seen a few times. The rearrangement links TRBV6-1 to TRBJ1-5; TRBD1 agrees at 11 bases. The germline V gene has CDR1 MNHNS and CDR2 SASEGT. The CDR3 extends over 16 amino acids. With V trimmed by 2 bases and J by 8 bases, 8 bases remained unmatched. CDR3 in amino acids: CASSESVGTGGEPQHF. CDR3 in DNA: TGTGCCAGCAGTGAATCCGTCGGGACAGGGGGTGAGCCCCAGCATTTT.

The rearrangement joins TRBV4-1 to TRBJ2-1; 12 bases fit TRBD2. Per germline, CDR1 MGHRA and CDR2 YSYEKL. CDR3 length: 20 residues. V lost 3 bases and J lost 1; bases outside the gene matches: 13. CDR3 residues: CASSHLPGPSGRVSYNEQFF. The CDR3 region has the DNA TGCGCCAGCAGCCACCTCCCGGGACCTAGCGGGAGGGTGTCCTACAATGAGCAGTTCTTC.

The chain couples TRBV9 to TRBJ2-7; 7 nucleotides agree with TRBD2. Germline V gene data show CDR1 as SGDLS and CDR2 as YYNGEE. The CDR3 runs to 14 residues. V lost 5 bases and J lost 0; bases outside the gene matches: 5. CDR3 amino acids: CASSPSGNSYEQYF. The DNA of the CDR3 is TGTGCCAGCAGTCCAAGCGGGAACTCCTACGAGCAGTACTTC.

The sample holds a few counts of this clonotype. The chain couples TRBV10-3 to TRBJ2-3; maybe TRBD1 (6 bases). The CDR3 has 16 residues. Germline V lookup: CDR1 ENHRY, CDR2 SYGVKD. V shed 2 bases and J shed 2 bases, with 14 bases lying between them. CDR3 nucleotide sequence: TGTGCCATCAGTGAGCCTTCCGGGACAAACACAGATACGCAGTATTTT. It encodes CAISEPSGTNTDTQYF.

This clonotype was counted only a few times. V is TRBV20-1 and J is TRBJ2-5, with 8 bases matching TRBD2. The V gene's germline CDR1 is DFQATT and CDR2 SNEGSKA (reference sequence). This CDR3 is 12 amino acids long. J lost 5 bases, V lost 8 bases, and 7 bases had no gene match. In DNA, the CDR3 is TGCAGTTCCAGCGGGGGAATCGAGACCCAGTACTTC. This sequence encodes CSSSGGIETQYF.

This clonotype was counted only a few times. This chain joins TRBV28 and TRBJ2-7, with D tentatively TRBD1 (6 bases). Trimming pared 8 bases from V and 4 bases from J, leaving 18 bases between. Germline V gives CDR1 MDHEN, CDR2 SYDVKM. The length of the CDR3 is 14 residues. CDR3 DNA: TGTGCCAGCCGAACGGGGACACCCCTTTACGAGCAGTACTTC. Translated: CASRTGTPLYEQYF.

In this sample, this clonotype turned up a few times. The rearrangement joins TRBV19 to TRBJ1-1; D is uncertain. V gave up 3 bases and J gave up 0 bases, with 14 bases separating them. CDR1 and CDR2 (germline): LNHDA, SQIVND (reference sequence). The CDR3 length is 16 residues. In DNA, the CDR3 is TGTGCCAGTAGTATTCGGGCAGGAGTAATGAACACTGAAGCTTTCTTT. Translating it yields CASSIRAGVMNTEAFF.

V usage is TRBV12-3 or TRBV12-4 and J usage is TRBJ1-2; D remains unclear. The CDR3 covers 11 residues. The germline V and J ends were trimmed by 0 bases and 8 bases, with 4 bases remaining between them. The CDR3 nucleotides read TGTGCCAGCAGTTTAGCTCTCGGCTACACCTTC. Translating gives CASSLALGYTF.